What follows describes a single T cell receptor (beta chain). This clone was detected only a few times. Which antigen it targets is not known. No base qualities exist here, and no much larger clone lies one base off it. This sample is part of a study of control samples from healthy donors and cancer patients (dated by TCRdb to the early 2020s). CDR1 and CDR2 were assigned from the germline V gene as SGHTA and FQGNSA. From the cysteine through the phenylalanine, the CDR3 covers 15 amino acids. Just CDR3 DNA is preserved here, 45 bases in frame from base 1. Trimmed from V: 5 bases; trimmed from J: 2 bases; junction bases lacking a gene match: 5. Receptor amplification or capture employed the immunoSEQ multiplex PCR assay. TCRdb holds this immuneACCESS table with in-frame rearrangements only. Some clones are missing; in checked studies, unresolved V genes explain under half, and the rest has no known cause. The sample has 120,000 or so clones on record, around 86% of them singletons. Jointly, the top ten make up more than 6.5% of the sample.

Sample: blood. The clonotype comes from a middle-aged man in good health. The chain employs TRBV7-2 and TRBJ1-3, and TRBD1 matches 8 of the central bases. CDR3 region: CASSPRTGTGNTIYF. The DNA sequence is as follows: TGTGCCAGCAGCCCAAGGACAGGGACTGGAAACACCATATATTTT.